The 32 T cell receptor beta chains presented below share a single source sample, sequenced in a study of identical twins listed by TCRdb under 2016. Libraries were made using 5' RACE. The data were produced on an Illumina HiSeq 2000. Using fastp at Q25 and MiXCR, TCRdb reprocessed the public reads and kept productive beta chains. Rows matching on CDR3 protein sequence are summarized as one entry with the most common DNA and genes. The sample includes approximately 550,000 distinct CDR3 sequences, with around 22% observed a single time. Jointly, the top ten make up approximately 0.52% of the sample. These same records also appear under a second study, on yellow fever vaccine responses in identical twins.

The specimen was CD4+ T cells sorted from blood. The source of these receptors is a woman between 18 and 29 years old in good health.

This chain joins TRBV3-1 and TRBJ1-2; D not resolved. Germline assignment: CDR1 LGHDT and CDR2 YNNKEL (reference sequence). The CDR3 is 15 amino acids. V was cut by 8 bases and J by 3 bases, with 19 bases left in between. The CDR3 loop reads CASSQGPGGHYGYTF. The CDR3 nucleotides are TGTGCCAGCTCCCAAGGTCCAGGAGGTCACTATGGCTACACCTTC.

This sequence joins TRBV28 and TRBJ2-7; 9 positions match TRBD1. J gave up 6 bases and V 5 bases, and 5 bases lay outside the gene matches. Germline V lookup: CDR1 MDHEN, CDR2 SYDVKM. CDR3 length equals 13 residues. CDR3 sequence: CASSGTGQFEQYF. Here the CDR3 DNA reads TGTGCCAGCAGTGGGACAGGGCAATTCGAGCAGTACTTC.

This clonotype was found a few times. V is TRBV4-1 and J is TRBJ2-5; weak D call: TRBD1 (6 bases). V lost 3 bases and J 5 bases, leaving 13 bases between the germline ends. Germline CDR1 reads MGHRA; CDR2 reads YSYEKL. This CDR3 region has 14 residues. The CDR3 spells CASSHSTGLETQYF. The CDR3 DNA sequence: TGCGCCAGCAGCCACTCAACAGGGCTCGAGACCCAGTACTTC.

J is TRBJ1-1 and V is TRBV4-1; maybe TRBD1 (6 bases). Trimming shortened V by 0 bases and J by 0 bases, and 8 bases separated the two germline ends. The CDR3 is made up of 15 amino acids. CDR1 is MGHRA and CDR2 is YSYEKL in the germline V gene. CDR3 sequence reads: CASSQDGQLNTEAFF. The CDR3 DNA reads TGCGCCAGCAGCCAAGATGGACAGCTGAACACTGAAGCTTTCTTT.

This chain uses TRBV24-1 with TRBJ2-1; 11 bases agree with TRBD2. CDR1 KGHDR and CDR2 SFDVKD come from the germline V gene. This CDR3 is 15 amino acids long. V shed 5 bases and J 6 bases; nucleotides not matched to a gene: 5. This CDR3 reads CATSGLAGITNEQFF. The CDR3 DNA follows: TGTGCCACCAGTGGACTAGCGGGAATTACCAATGAGCAGTTCTTC.

J is TRBJ1-5 and V is TRBV2; 9 nucleotides match TRBD1. CDR1 and CDR2 from the germline V gene are SNHLY and FYNNEI. This CDR3 contains 13 residues. Trimming cost V 8 bases and J 7 bases; bases outside gene matches: 6. The CDR3 sequence: CASGTGRGQPQHF. Written as DNA, the CDR3 is TGTGCCAGCGGGACAGGGAGGGGGCAGCCCCAGCATTTT.

The chain links TRBV7-9 to TRBJ1-5, with D possibly TRBD1 on 6 matching bases. The CDR3 runs to 13 residues. Germline loops: CDR1 SEHNR, CDR2 FQNEAQ (reference sequence). Trimming shortened V by 1 base and J by 8 bases, and 9 bases separated the two germline ends. The CDR3 coding sequence is TGTGCCAGCAGCTTAGGTTCAGGGGAGCCCCAGCATTTT. It encodes CASSLGSGEPQHF.

This chain joins TRBV5-1 and TRBJ2-7, with a weak D call TRBD2 (5 bases). From germline, CDR1 is SGHRS and CDR2 YFSETQ. The CDR3 covers 14 residues. V was pared by 4 bases and J by 3 bases, with 14 bases between. CDR3 sequence: CASSQDSPGYEQYF. The CDR3 bases are TGCGCCAGCAGCCAGGACTCCCCGGGCTACGAGCAGTACTTC.

This clonotype was detected a few times. CDR3 sequence: CAISEGISDEQFF. The CDR3 bases are TGTGCCATCAGTGAGGGAATTAGCGACGAGCAGTTCTTC. The rearrangement joins TRBV10-3 to TRBJ2-1; a possible D gene is TRBD2 (5 bases). The CDR3 contains 13 residues. Per the germline V gene, CDR1 is ENHRY and CDR2 is SYGVKD. V gave up 2 bases and J gave up 10 bases, with 12 bases separating them.

This chain links TRBV28 with TRBJ2-7, with D uncertain. This CDR3 has 14 residues. Trimming took off 4 bases at V and 2 bases at J, with 12 bases between the two ends. The V gene's germline CDR1 is MDHEN and CDR2 SYDVKM. CDR3 coding DNA: TGTGCCAGCAGTTCACCCTCACCTACCTACGAGCAGTACTTC. Translating it yields CASSSPSPTYEQYF.

V is TRBV12-3 or TRBV12-4 and J is TRBJ1-1; a possible D gene is TRBD1 (5 bases). The V end was cut by 6 bases, the J end by 4 bases, with 12 bases between. The CDR3 consists of 13 residues. The CDR3 is CASSSAGPTEAFF. The CDR3 nucleotides are TGTGCCAGCAGCTCAGCGGGGCCCACTGAAGCTTTCTTT.

V and J are TRBV18 and TRBJ2-2; D unclear. Germline lookup yields CDR1 KGHSH and CDR2 LQKENI. The CDR3 extends over 17 amino acids. Trimming cost V 2 bases and J 0 bases, with 13 bases left between them. CDR3 sequence: CASSPIPANPNTGELFF. For the CDR3, the DNA is TGTGCCAGCTCACCAATCCCCGCGAACCCGAACACCGGGGAGCTGTTTTTT.

This clonotype occurred a few times. The J gene is TRBJ2-1, the V gene TRBV7-9; TRBD1 might be the D (7 bases). CDR1 is SEHNR and CDR2 is FQNEAQ in the germline V gene (reference sequence). V shed 5 bases and J shed 6 bases, with 17 bases lying between them. The CDR3 sequence is 15 residues long. The DNA for the CDR3 is TGTGCCAGCAGCCGCGACAGGGTGGAGGGCAATGAGCAGTTCTTC. Translation gives CASSRDRVEGNEQFF. Drawing the rest from reference TRBV7-9 and TRBJ2-1, the complete variable domain is DTGVSQNPRHKITKRGQNVTFRCDPISEHNRLYWYRQTLGQGPEFLTYFQNEAQLEKSRLLSDRFSAERPKGSFSTLEIQRTEQGDSAMYLCASSRDRVEGNEQFFGPGTRLTVL.

The V call is TRBV5-1, the J call TRBJ2-2, with 9 bases identical to TRBD2. The CDR3 extends over 17 amino acids. Per the germline V gene, CDR1 is SGHRS and CDR2 is YFSETQ. J lost 0 bases, V lost 4 bases, and 7 bases had no gene match. CDR3 amino acids: CASSRNPSGANTGELFF. CDR3 bases: TGCGCCAGCAGCCGTAATCCTAGCGGGGCGAACACCGGGGAGCTGTTTTTT.

V is TRBV11-2 and J is TRBJ1-2; no clear D. This CDR3 is 15 amino acids long. Trimming pared 5 bases from V and 3 bases from J, leaving 16 bases between. The germline gives CDR1 SGHAT, CDR2 FQNNGV. The CDR3 DNA follows: TGTGCCAGCAGCGAATGGAGGGTGGTGGACTATGGCTACACCTTC. It encodes CASSEWRVVDYGYTF.

The chain links TRBV6-1 to TRBJ2-7; unclear D gene. Germline assignment: CDR1 MNHNS and CDR2 SASEGT. Trimming removed 4 bases from V and 3 bases from J, with 19 bases in between. The CDR3 is made up of 16 amino acids. CDR3 DNA: TGTGCCAGCAGTGCAACCTTAAGTAGGGCCAACTACGAGCAGTACTTC. This codes for CASSATLSRANYEQYF.

This clonotype has only one observation. The gene calls are TRBV20-1 and TRBJ2-7; a weak D match, TRBD2 (6 bases). This CDR3 has 12 residues. The V end lost 6 bases, the J end lost 6 bases, and 15 bases lay between the germline ends. Germline V gene data show CDR1 as DFQATT and CDR2 as SNEGSKA (reference sequence). CDR3 residues: CSAPLGGPEQYF. CDR3 DNA: TGCAGTGCCCCCTTGGGGGGACCCGAGCAGTACTTC.

This clonotype was detected only a few times. The CDR3 bases are TGTGCCAGCAGCTTAGTAGGGATCGACGAGCAGTACTTC. This codes for CASSLVGIDEQYF. The chain has TRBV7-3 and TRBJ2-7; D gene uncertain. The V and J ends lost 2 bases and 5 bases respectively, with 10 bases between them. This CDR3 comprises 13 residues. The germline V gene has CDR1 SGHTA and CDR2 FQGTGA. Full variable domain (outside the CDR3, taken from reference TRBV7-3 and TRBJ2-7): GAGVSQTPSNKVTEKGKYVELRCDPISGHTALYWYRQSLGQGPEFLIYFQGTGAADDSGLPNDRFFAVRPEGSVSTLKIQRTERGDSAVYLCASSLVGIDEQYFGPGTRLTVT.

The gene calls are TRBV29-1 and TRBJ1-4; perhaps TRBD1 as D (6 bases). This CDR3 has 17 residues. Trimming pared 6 bases from V and 4 bases from J, leaving 24 bases between. Germline-derived CDR1 and CDR2 are SQVTM and ANQGSEA. The CDR3 spells CSVTAPPGAIGNEKLFF. CDR3 nucleotide sequence: TGCAGCGTCACCGCCCCACCGGGGGCAATTGGTAATGAAAAACTGTTTTTT.

J is TRBJ2-1 and V is TRBV5-5; a possible D gene is TRBD2 (7 bases). Germline CDR1 is SGHKS and CDR2 is YYEKEE (reference sequence). The CDR3 loop spans 16 amino acids. Trimming removed 4 bases from V and 7 bases from J, with 21 bases in between. The CDR3 loop reads CASSVLLAQRGNEQFF. Here the CDR3 DNA reads TGTGCCAGCAGCGTCCTACTAGCGCAAAGGGGGAATGAGCAGTTCTTC. The whole variable domain, remainder taken from reference TRBV5-5 and TRBJ2-1, is DAGVTQSPTHLIKTRGQQVTLRCSPISGHKSVSWYQQVLGQGPQFIFQYYEKEERGRGNFPDRFSARQFPNYSSELNVNALLLGDSALYLCASSVLLAQRGNEQFFGPGTRLTVL.

This clonotype was detected only a few times. The J gene is TRBJ2-1, the V gene TRBV29-1; D remains ambiguous. This CDR3 region has 11 residues. Trimming pared 5 bases from V and 12 bases from J, leaving 14 bases between. The germline CDR1 and CDR2 sequences are SQVTM and ANQGSEA. CDR3 nucleotide sequence: TGCAGCGTTCCCACTGGGCCCCGGCAGTTCTTC. This sequence encodes CSVPTGPRQFF.

This clonotype was counted only a few times. V usage is TRBV27 and J usage is TRBJ2-7, with D tentatively TRBD1 or TRBD2 (6 bases each). The germline V gene has CDR1 MNHEY and CDR2 SMNVEV (reference sequence). Trimming cost V 6 bases and J 0 bases, with 15 bases left between them. There are 15 residues in the CDR3. The CDR3 spells CASRRGQESSYEQYF. CDR3 nucleotide sequence: TGTGCCAGCAGACGGGGGCAGGAAAGCTCCTACGAGCAGTACTTC.

The table lists this clonotype with a few counts. The rearrangement joins TRBV10-3 to TRBJ1-2, with 8 bases that match TRBD1. The CDR3 length is 14 residues. The germline gives CDR1 ENHRY, CDR2 SYGVKD. V lost 5 bases, J lost 5 bases, and 7 bases stayed unmatched. CDR3 sequence: CAISTDREVYGYTF. In nucleotides, the CDR3 is TGTGCCATCAGTACGGACAGGGAAGTTTATGGCTACACCTTC.

The genes are TRBV24-1 and TRBJ2-5; tentative D call: TRBD2 (6 bases). The germline CDR1 and CDR2 sequences are KGHDR and SFDVKD. The CDR3 totals 15 residues. V was pared by 1 base and J by 5 bases, with 13 bases between. As DNA, the CDR3 is TGTGCCACCAGTGATTTTCGGGGAGGCCGGGAGACCCAGTACTTC. Its translation is CATSDFRGGRETQYF.

This clonotype was seen a few times. The genes are TRBV24-1 and TRBJ2-1; 8 positions agree with TRBD2. This CDR3 contains 16 residues. CDR1 is KGHDR and CDR2 is SFDVKD in the germline V gene. V was clipped by 4 bases and J by 6 bases; unmatched bases: 10. CDR3 nucleotides: TGTGCCACCAGTGACCCACCGGGACTAGGCGGCAATGAGCAGTTCTTC. The encoded protein is CATSDPPGLGGNEQFF.

The CDR3 here is CAISRTGGNQPQHF. The CDR3 nucleotides read TGTGCCATCAGCAGGACAGGGGGAAATCAGCCCCAGCATTTT. The chain is built from TRBV10-3 and TRBJ1-5; TRBD1 agrees at 10 bases. Germline V gene data show CDR1 as ENHRY and CDR2 as SYGVKD. This CDR3 has 14 residues. V gave up 6 bases and J gave up 4 bases; unmatched junction bases: 3.

This clonotype was detected a few times. This sequence joins TRBV7-2 and TRBJ2-1, with TRBD2 identical over 8 bases. The CDR3 is made up of 15 amino acids. The germline V gene encodes CDR1 SGHTA and CDR2 FQGNSA. The ends lost 3 bases at V and 7 bases at J; junction bases unmatched: 8. CDR3 nucleotide sequence: TGTGCCAGCAGCTTCGGGGGGGCTTGGAAGAATGAGCAGTTCTTC. It specifies CASSFGGAWKNEQFF.

The rearrangement links TRBV28 to TRBJ2-3, with TRBD2 matching over 11 bases. J was trimmed by 6 bases and V by 5 bases; bases with no gene match: 10. CDR3 length equals 16 residues. Germline lookup yields CDR1 MDHEN and CDR2 SYDVKM. CDR3 residues: CASSPGGLAVRDTQYF. As DNA, the CDR3 is TGTGCCAGCAGTCCCGGGGGACTAGCGGTGCGGGATACGCAGTATTTT.

The table lists this clonotype with many counts. This chain joins TRBV5-1 and TRBJ2-7; D is unclear. The CDR3 is 14 residues long. The V end was cut by 3 bases, the J end by 3 bases, with 13 bases between. From germline, CDR1 is SGHRS and CDR2 YFSETQ. CDR3 loop: CASSSEGRVYEQYF. As DNA, the CDR3 is TGCGCCAGCAGCTCGGAAGGACGGGTCTACGAGCAGTACTTC.

The table lists this clonotype with a few counts. V gene TRBV28 combines with J gene TRBJ1-1; 8 bases are a match to TRBD1. Germline assignment: CDR1 MDHEN and CDR2 SYDVKM. The CDR3 runs 14 residues. With V trimmed by 2 bases and J by 5 bases, 4 bases remained unmatched. The CDR3 sequence: CASSLLTGGTEAFF. The CDR3 coding sequence is TGTGCCAGCAGTTTACTAACAGGGGGGACTGAAGCTTTCTTT.

This clonotype was counted a few times. The genes are TRBV5-1 and TRBJ2-1; 8 bases fit TRBD1. The CDR3 contains 13 residues. V shed 4 bases, J shed 8 bases, and the junction held 5 bases outside the gene matches. Germline V lookup: CDR1 SGHRS, CDR2 YFSETQ. CDR3: CASSGQGLDEQFF. The CDR3 DNA sequence: TGCGCCAGCAGCGGACAGGGCTTAGATGAGCAGTTCTTC.

The chain combines TRBV4-1 with TRBJ2-7; TRBD2 aligns across 14 bases. Unmatched junction bases numbered 5, after V lost 4 bases and J lost 3 bases. This CDR3 is 16 amino acids long. CDR1 MGHRA and CDR2 YSYEKL come from the germline V gene. The CDR3 here is CASSPTGTSGSYEQYF. CDR3 DNA sequence: TGCGCCAGCAGCCCGACCGGGACTAGCGGGAGCTACGAGCAGTACTTC.